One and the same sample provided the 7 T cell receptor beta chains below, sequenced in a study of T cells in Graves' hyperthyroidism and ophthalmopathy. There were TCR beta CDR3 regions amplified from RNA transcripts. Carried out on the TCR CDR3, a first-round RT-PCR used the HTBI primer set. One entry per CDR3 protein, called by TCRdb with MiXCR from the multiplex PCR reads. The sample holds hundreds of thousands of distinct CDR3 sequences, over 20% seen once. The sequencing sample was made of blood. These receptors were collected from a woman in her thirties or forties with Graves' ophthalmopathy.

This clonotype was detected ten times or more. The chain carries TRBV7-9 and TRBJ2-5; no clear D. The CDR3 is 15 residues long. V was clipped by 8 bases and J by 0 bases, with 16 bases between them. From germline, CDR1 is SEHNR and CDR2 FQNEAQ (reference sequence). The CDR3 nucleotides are TGTGCCAGCGAAAGAGTTGGCAGCGACCAAGAGACCCAGTACTTC. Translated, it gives CASERVGSDQETQYF.

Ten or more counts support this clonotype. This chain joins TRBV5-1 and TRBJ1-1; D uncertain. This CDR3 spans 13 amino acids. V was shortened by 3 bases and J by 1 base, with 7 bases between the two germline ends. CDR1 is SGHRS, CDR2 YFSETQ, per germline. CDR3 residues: CASSSGTNTEAFF. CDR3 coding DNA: TGCGCCAGCAGCTCAGGAACGAACACTGAAGCTTTCTTT.

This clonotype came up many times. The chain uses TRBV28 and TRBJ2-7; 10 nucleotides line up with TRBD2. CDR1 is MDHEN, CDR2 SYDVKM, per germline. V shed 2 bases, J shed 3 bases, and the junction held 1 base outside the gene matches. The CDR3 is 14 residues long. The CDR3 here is CASSLTSGIYEQYF. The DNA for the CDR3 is TGTGCCAGCAGTTTAACTAGCGGGATCTACGAGCAGTACTTC.

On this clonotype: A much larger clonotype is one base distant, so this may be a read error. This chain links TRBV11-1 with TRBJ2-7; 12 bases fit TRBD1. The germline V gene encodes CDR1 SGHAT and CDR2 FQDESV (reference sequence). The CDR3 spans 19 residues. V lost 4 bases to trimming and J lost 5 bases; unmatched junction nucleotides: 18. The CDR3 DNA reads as TGTGCCAGCAGCTACCAACCCGGGACAGGGGGCGGATTTCCCGACGAGCAGTACTTC. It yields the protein CASSYQPGTGGGFPDEQYF.

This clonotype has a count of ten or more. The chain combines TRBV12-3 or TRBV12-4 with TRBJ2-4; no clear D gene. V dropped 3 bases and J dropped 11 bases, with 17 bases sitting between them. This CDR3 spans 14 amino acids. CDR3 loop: CASSFGSGKAFQYF. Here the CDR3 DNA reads TGTGCCAGCAGTTTTGGGTCTGGTAAGGCTTTTCAGTACTTC.

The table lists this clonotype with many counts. In DNA, the CDR3 is TGCGCCAGCAGTGCCGGGACAGGGGGCCTCTATGGCTACACCTTC. It codes for CASSAGTGGLYGYTF. The genes are TRBV5-1 and TRBJ1-2, with 12 positions matching TRBD1. This CDR3 comprises 15 residues. J gave up 4 bases and V 5 bases, and 6 bases lay outside the gene matches. CDR1 SGHRS and CDR2 YFSETQ come from the germline V gene.

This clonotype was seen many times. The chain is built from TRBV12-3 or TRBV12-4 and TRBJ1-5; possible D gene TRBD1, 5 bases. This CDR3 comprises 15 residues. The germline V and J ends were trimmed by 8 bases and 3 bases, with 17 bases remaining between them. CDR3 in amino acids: CASEDGGLNNQPQHF. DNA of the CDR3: TGTGCCAGCGAAGACGGGGGACTTAACAATCAGCCCCAGCATTTT.